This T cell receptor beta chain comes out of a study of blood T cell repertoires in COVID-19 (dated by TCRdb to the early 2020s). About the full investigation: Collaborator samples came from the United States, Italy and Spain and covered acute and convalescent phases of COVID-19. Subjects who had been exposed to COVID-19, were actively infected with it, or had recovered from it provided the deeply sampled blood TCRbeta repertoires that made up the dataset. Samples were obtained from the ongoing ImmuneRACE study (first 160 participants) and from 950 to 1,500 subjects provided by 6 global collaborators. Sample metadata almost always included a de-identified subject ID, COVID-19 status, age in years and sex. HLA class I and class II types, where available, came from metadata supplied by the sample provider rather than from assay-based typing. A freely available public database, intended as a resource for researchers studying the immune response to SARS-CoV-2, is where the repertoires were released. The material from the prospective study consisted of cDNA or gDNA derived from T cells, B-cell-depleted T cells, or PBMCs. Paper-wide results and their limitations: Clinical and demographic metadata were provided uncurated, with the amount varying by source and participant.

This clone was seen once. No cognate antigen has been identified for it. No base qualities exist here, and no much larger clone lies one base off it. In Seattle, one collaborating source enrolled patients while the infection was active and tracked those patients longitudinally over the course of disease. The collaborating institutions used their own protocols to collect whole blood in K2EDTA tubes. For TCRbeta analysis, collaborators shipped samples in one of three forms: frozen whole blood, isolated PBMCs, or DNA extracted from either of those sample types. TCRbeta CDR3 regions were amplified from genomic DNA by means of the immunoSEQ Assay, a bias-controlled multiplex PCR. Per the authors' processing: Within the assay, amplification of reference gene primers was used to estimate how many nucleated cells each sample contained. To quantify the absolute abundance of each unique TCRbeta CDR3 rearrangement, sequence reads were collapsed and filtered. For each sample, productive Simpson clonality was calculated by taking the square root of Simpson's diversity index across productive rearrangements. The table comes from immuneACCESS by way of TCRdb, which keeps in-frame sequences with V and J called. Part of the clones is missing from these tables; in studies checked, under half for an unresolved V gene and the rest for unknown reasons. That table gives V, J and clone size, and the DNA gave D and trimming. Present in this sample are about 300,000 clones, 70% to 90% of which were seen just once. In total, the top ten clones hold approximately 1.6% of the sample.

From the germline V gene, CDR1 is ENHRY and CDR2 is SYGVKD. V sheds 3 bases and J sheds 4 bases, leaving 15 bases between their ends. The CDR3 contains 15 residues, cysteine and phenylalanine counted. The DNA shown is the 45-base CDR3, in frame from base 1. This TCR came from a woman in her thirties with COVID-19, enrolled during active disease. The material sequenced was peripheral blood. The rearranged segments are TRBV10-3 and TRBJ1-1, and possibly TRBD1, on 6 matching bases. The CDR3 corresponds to CAISDSSRGGTEAFF. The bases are TGTGCCATCAGTGACTCTTCGAGAGGGGGCACTGAAGCTTTCTTT.